The 5 T cell receptor beta chains below all came from one sample that was sequenced in a study of T cell changes during pregnancy in multiple sclerosis. Using immunoSEQ multiplex PCR, the repertoire was profiled, and TCRdb retains in-frame clones only, with some absent. Of just over 80,000 clones in the sample, roughly 96% were seen once. Sequencing used peripheral blood, obtained in the second trimester of pregnancy. The receptors originated from a female donor with multiple sclerosis, enrolled in a pregnancy study.

This sequence joins TRBV9 and TRBJ2-2; the match to TRBD1 covers 7 bases. There are 16 residues in the CDR3. The V segment lost 1 base and the J segment 7 bases; nucleotides outside the gene matches: 10. Germline V lookup: CDR1 SGDLS, CDR2 YYNGEE. In nucleotides, the CDR3 is TGTGCCAGCAGCGTACCCCTCGGATGGGACAGCGGGGAGCTGTTTTTT. Protein sequence: CASSVPLGWDSGELFF.

The chain links TRBV7-9 to TRBJ2-5; a possible D gene is TRBD1 (5 bases). The CDR3 is 17 residues long. V was shortened by 1 base and J by 3 bases, with 18 bases between the two germline ends. Germline loops: CDR1 SEHNR, CDR2 FQNEAQ (reference sequence). The CDR3 here is CASSLDGRSQGKETQYF. The CDR3 DNA follows: TGTGCCAGCAGCTTAGATGGTCGGAGTCAGGGAAAAGAGACCCAGTACTTC.

The chain joins TRBV27 to TRBJ2-2; D perhaps matches TRBD2 (5 bases). Germline CDR1 is MNHEY and CDR2 is SMNVEV (reference sequence). Trimming cost V 5 bases and J 2 bases, with 9 bases left between them. The CDR3 totals 14 residues. The CDR3 DNA reads TGTGCCAGCAGTGGAGGCGAAAACACCGGGGAGCTGTTTTTT. Translation gives CASSGGENTGELFF.

CDR3 DNA: TGCGCCAGCAGCCAAGCGAGCGGGACAACCTACGAGCAGTACTTC. This encodes CASSQASGTTYEQYF. This chain uses TRBV4-1 with TRBJ2-7, with a weak D call TRBD2 (7 bases). Germline values: CDR1 MGHRA, CDR2 YSYEKL. This CDR3 comprises 15 residues. Trimming took 1 base from V and 2 from J, leaving 12 bases between them.

The chain couples TRBV4-1 to TRBJ1-2; 12 bases align to TRBD1. Per the germline V gene, CDR1 is MGHRA and CDR2 is YSYEKL. V trimming: 2 bases; J trimming: 7 bases; junction bases outside the gene matches: 8. This CDR3 has 16 residues. CDR3 protein: CASSQLAGTGGSGYTF. In DNA, the CDR3 is TGCGCCAGCAGCCAACTTGCCGGGACAGGGGGCAGTGGCTACACCTTC.